This TCR beta chain derives from a study of T cells in tumors after PD-1 blockade. Overall study: A subset received ongoing vismodegib 150 mg daily alongside anti-PD-1 therapy.

A remark on this clone: Its antigen is undetermined.

The assay was immunoSEQ multiplex PCR, and TCRdb's table has in-frame clones only and misses some. The table has more than 14,000 clones, approximately 80% seen once. Notes on the study in general: Peripheral recruitment is suggested, as some novel exhausted tumor clones were in pre-treatment blood.

Input was 616 ng to 6,004 ng of genomic DNA from tumor or blood. V lost 7 bases and J lost 2; bases outside the gene matches: 8. Germline loops: CDR1 SNHLY, CDR2 FYNNEI. The CDR3 length is 14 residues. This TCR came from a human donor with basal cell carcinoma. The chain has TRBV2 and TRBJ2-7, with TRBD2 matching 7 bases. Here the sequenced sample was PBMCs, taken after anti-PD-1 treatment. CDR3 region: CASNAPGGTYEQYF. The CDR3 bases are TGTGCCAGCAATGCTCCGGGAGGAACCTACGAGCAGTACTTC.